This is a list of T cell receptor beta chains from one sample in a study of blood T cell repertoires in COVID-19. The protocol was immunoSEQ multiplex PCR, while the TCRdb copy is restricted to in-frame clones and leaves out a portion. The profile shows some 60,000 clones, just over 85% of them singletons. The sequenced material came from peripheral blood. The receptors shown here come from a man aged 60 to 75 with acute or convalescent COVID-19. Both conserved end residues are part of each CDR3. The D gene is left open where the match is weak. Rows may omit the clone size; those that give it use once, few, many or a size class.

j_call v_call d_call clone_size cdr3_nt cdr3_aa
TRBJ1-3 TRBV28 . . TGTGCCAGCAGTTTATACGGGGGCTCTGGAAACACCATATATTTT CASSLYGGSGNTIYF
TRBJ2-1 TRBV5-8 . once TGTGCCAGCAGCTTGGTACGGGACAATGAGCAGTTCTTC CASSLVRDNEQFF
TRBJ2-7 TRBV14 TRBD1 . TGTGCCAGCGGGGGACAGGGACGGAGCGAGCAGTACTTC CASGGQGRSEQYF
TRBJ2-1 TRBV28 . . TGTGCCAGCAGGTTCGGAGGGCCATTGAGCTCCTACAATGAGCAGTTCTTC CASRFGGPLSSYNEQFF
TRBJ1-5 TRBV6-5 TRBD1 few TGTGCCAGCAGTTCATCTGCAGGGGGTTCCCGTCCCCAGCATTTT CASSSSAGGSRPQHF
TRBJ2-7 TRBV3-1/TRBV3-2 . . TGTGCCAGCAGCCAACTCTACGAGCAGTACTTC CASSQLYEQYF
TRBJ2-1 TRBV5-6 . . TGTGCCAGCAGACTCTTTGGGCGGGACCTTTACAATGAGCAGTTCTTC CASRLFGRDLYNEQFF
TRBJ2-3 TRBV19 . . TGTGCCAGTAGTATCGGAAGCGCCAGCACAGATACGCAGTATTTT CASSIGSASTDTQYF
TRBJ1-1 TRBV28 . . TGTGCCAGCAGTTTCTACCCAACAGGTAGATCGAACACTGAAGCTTTCTTT CASSFYPTGRSNTEAFF
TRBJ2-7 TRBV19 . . TGTGCCAGTAGTAGGGCTTTTTCACCCTACGAGCAGTACTTC CASSRAFSPYEQYF
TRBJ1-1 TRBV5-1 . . TGCGCCAGCAGCTTGTTGGGTCGGGGGGACACTGAAGCTTTCTTT CASSLLGRGDTEAFF